This T cell receptor beta chain stems from a study of T-cell reconstitution after alpha-beta-depleted transplantation in children. Comment on this clonotype: Its antigen is currently unknown. It may be a read error: a sequence one base away is much more abundant.

The TCRbeta library incorporated unique molecular identifiers. TCRdb called the PCR reads again in MiXCR, with one record for every CDR3 protein. The sample has 550,000 to 800,000 distinct CDR3 sequences; roughly 14% are singletons. The V gene's germline CDR1 is DFQATT and CDR2 SNEGSKA (reference sequence). The CDR3 covers 11 residues. Findings and limits, study-wide: One year after transplant, T-cell counts and diversity came mostly from newly produced T cells. Surviving thymic progenitors and recipient T cells were the source of high TCRbeta diversity at day 60 in some patients. The origin of alpha-beta T cells about two months after transplant was reportedly several hundred expanded graft clones.

The clonotype comes from a girl aged 2 to 10 with congenital amegakaryocytic thrombocytopenia, due to receive a stem cell transplant. Source: PBMCs, taken before TCRalphabeta/CD19-depleted stem cell transplant. The gene calls are TRBV20-1 and TRBJ2-1; weak D call: TRBD1 (5 bases). The CDR3 sequence: CRASLPGEQFF. DNA for the CDR3: TGCCGTGCTAGTCTCCCAGGGGAGCAGTTCTTC.